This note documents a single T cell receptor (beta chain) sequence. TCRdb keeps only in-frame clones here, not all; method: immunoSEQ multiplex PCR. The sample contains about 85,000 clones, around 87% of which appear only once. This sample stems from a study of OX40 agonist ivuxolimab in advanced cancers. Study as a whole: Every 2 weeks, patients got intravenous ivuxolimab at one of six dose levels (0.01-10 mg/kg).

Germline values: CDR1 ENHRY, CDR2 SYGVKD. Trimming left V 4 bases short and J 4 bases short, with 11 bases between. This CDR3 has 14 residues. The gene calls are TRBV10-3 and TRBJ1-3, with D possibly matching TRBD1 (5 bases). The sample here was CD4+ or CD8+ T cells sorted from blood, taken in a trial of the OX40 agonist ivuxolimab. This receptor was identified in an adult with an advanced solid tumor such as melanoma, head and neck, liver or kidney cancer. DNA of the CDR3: TGTGCCATCAGTGCGGGGGTCGGGGGAAACACCATATATTTT. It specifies CAISAGVGGNTIYF.